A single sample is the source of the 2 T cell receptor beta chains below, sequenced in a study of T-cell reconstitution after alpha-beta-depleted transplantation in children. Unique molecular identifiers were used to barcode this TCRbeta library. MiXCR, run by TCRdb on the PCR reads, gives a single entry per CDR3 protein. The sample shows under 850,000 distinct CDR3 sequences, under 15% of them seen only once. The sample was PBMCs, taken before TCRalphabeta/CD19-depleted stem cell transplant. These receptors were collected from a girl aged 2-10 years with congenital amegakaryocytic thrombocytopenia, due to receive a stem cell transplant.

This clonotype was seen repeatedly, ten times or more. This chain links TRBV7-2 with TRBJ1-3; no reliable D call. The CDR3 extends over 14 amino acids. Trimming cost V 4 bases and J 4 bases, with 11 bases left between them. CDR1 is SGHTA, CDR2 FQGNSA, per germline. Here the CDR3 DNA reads TGTGCCAGCAGCTCGCAAACGGACGGAAACACCATATATTTT. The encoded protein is CASSSQTDGNTIYF.

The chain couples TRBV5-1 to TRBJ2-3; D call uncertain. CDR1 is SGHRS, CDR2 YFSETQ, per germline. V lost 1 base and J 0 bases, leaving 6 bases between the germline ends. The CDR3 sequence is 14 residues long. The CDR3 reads CASSLLYSTDTQYF. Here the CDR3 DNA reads TGCGCCAGCAGCTTGTTATATAGCACAGATACGCAGTATTTT.